These 3 T cell receptor beta chains originate from one sample sequenced in a study of graft-versus-host responses after intestinal transplantation. Method: immunoSEQ multiplex PCR; TCRdb's copy keeps in-frame clones and lacks some. The data show about 45,000 clones, roughly nine tenths seen once. The sequenced sample was PBMCs, obtained 524 days after transplant. The receptors were sampled from a human patient who received an intestinal transplant, so some T cells may come from the graft donor.

The chain links TRBV14 to TRBJ2-1; D uncertain. Per germline, CDR1 SGHDN and CDR2 FVKESK. The CDR3 consists of 17 residues. Trimming stripped 0 bases from V and 0 bases from J, with 12 bases between. The CDR3 DNA reads as TGTGCCAGCAGCCAAGATCTGGGCAGGAGCTCCTACAATGAGCAGTTCTTC. Its translation is CASSQDLGRSSYNEQFF.

The rearrangement joins TRBV5-1 to TRBJ2-3; 7 nucleotides agree with TRBD2. Germline V gives CDR1 SGHRS, CDR2 YFSETQ. With V trimmed by 2 bases and J by 5 bases, 5 bases remained unmatched. This CDR3 is built from 14 residues. DNA for the CDR3: TGCGCCAGCAGCTTCGGGGGGAAAATAGATACGCAGTATTTT. Amino acid sequence: CASSFGGKIDTQYF. Filled out from reference TRBV5-1 and TRBJ2-3, the complete variable domain reads KAGVTQTPRYLIKTRGQQVTLSCSPISGHRSVSWYQQTPGQGLQFLFEYFSETQRNKGNFPGRFSGRQFSNSRSEMNVSTLELGDSALYLCASSFGGKIDTQYFGPGTRLTVL.

A few counts support this clone. The V and J genes are TRBV7-6 and TRBJ2-3, with 9 nucleotides matching TRBD2. Germline lookup yields CDR1 SGHVS and CDR2 FNYEAQ. This CDR3 has 16 residues. J lost 2 bases, V lost 0 bases, and 3 bases had no gene match. CDR3 sequence: CASSLALAGHTDTQYF. In DNA, the CDR3 is TGTGCCAGCAGCTTAGCACTAGCGGGCCACACAGATACGCAGTATTTT. The variable domain in full, with the rest retrieved from reference TRBV7-6 and TRBJ2-3, is GAGVSQSPRYKVTKRGQDVALRCDPISGHVSLYWYRQALGQGPEFLTYFNYEAQQDKSGLPNDRFSAERPEGSISTLTIQRTEQRDSAMYRCASSLALAGHTDTQYFGPGTRLTVL.